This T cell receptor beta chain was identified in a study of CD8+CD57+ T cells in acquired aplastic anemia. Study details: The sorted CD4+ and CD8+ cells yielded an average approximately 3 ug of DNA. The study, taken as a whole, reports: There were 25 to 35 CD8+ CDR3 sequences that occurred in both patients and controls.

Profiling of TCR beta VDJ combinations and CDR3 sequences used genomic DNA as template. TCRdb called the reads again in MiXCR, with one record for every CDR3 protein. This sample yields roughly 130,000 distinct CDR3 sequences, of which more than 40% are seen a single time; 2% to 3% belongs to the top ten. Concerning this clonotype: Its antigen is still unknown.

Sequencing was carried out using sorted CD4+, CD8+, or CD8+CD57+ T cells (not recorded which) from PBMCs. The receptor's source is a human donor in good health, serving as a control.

The CDR3 loop reads CSLGSGSQETQYF. CDR3 bases: TGCAGCCTAGGGTCGGGGAGCCAAGAGACCCAGTACTTC. The chain carries TRBV20-1 and TRBJ2-5, with D possibly being TRBD2 (5 bases). Germline V lookup: CDR1 DFQATT, CDR2 SNEGSKA (reference sequence). This CDR3 is 13 amino acids long.